Following are 25 T cell receptor beta chains from one sample sequenced in a study of T cells in Graves' hyperthyroidism and ophthalmopathy. The CDR3 regions of TCR beta were amplified from RNA transcripts. A first-round RT-PCR of the TCR CDR3 used the HTBI primer set. MiXCR, applied by TCRdb to the multiplex PCR reads, yields one record per CDR3 protein. Of 600,000 or so distinct CDR3 sequences in the sample, about half were seen once. Material for sequencing was peripheral blood or thyroid tissue (not recorded which). The receptors come from a woman aged 18-29 years with Graves' hyperthyroidism.

The chain couples TRBV12-3 or TRBV12-4 to TRBJ1-6; no clear D gene. Trimming took off 5 bases at V and 1 base at J, with 12 bases between the two ends. CDR3 length equals 16 residues. The CDR3 DNA sequence: TGTGCCAGCAGTCCAGGACTGTCTTCCTATAATTCACCCCTCCACTTT. It is translated as CASSPGLSSYNSPLHF.

This clonotype was counted many times. The chain carries TRBV7-9 and TRBJ2-5; D not resolved. The germline V gene has CDR1 SEHNR and CDR2 FQNEAQ (reference sequence). CDR3 length equals 14 residues. Trimming stripped 3 bases from V and 5 bases from J, with 13 bases between. The chain's CDR3 is CASSFLPGLETQYF. The CDR3, as DNA: TGTGCCAGCAGCTTCCTCCCCGGGCTGGAGACCCAGTACTTC.

This clonotype has a count of ten or more. The V and J genes are TRBV7-2 and TRBJ1-5; possible D gene TRBD1, 5 bases. CDR1 SGHTA and CDR2 FQGNSA come from the germline V gene. The CDR3 runs 14 residues. V was pared by 1 base and J by 5 bases, with 9 bases between. For the CDR3, the DNA is TGTGCCAGCAGCTTAGTGGACACCCATCAGCCCCAGCATTTT. Translation gives CASSLVDTHQPQHF.

This clonotype was seen many times. The J gene is TRBJ1-2, the V gene TRBV7-9; no clear D. This CDR3 spans 12 amino acids. The ends were cut back, 5 bases at V and 6 bases at J, with 10 bases in the middle. The germline gives CDR1 SEHNR, CDR2 FQNEAQ (reference sequence). CDR3 sequence (DNA): TGTGCCAGCAGCGAGGGTCGCGATGGCTACACCTTC. The encoded protein is CASSEGRDGYTF.

This sequence joins TRBV2 and TRBJ2-5; 9 bases align to TRBD1. Germline V gives CDR1 SNHLY, CDR2 FYNNEI. J was trimmed by 5 bases and V by 5 bases; bases with no gene match: 9. This CDR3 spans 15 amino acids. CDR3: CASSPPTGGLETQYF. CDR3 nucleotide sequence: TGTGCCAGCAGTCCCCCCACAGGGGGCTTGGAGACCCAGTACTTC.

This clonotype has more than one count but fewer than ten. CDR3 residues: CSASMDTQYF. The CDR3 region has the DNA TGCAGCGCCTCTATGGATACGCAGTATTTT. The gene calls are TRBV29-1 and TRBJ2-3, with D hard to call. Germline V gene lookup returns CDR1 SQVTM and CDR2 ANQGSEA. This CDR3 comprises 10 residues. The V and J ends lost 7 bases and 6 bases respectively, with 8 bases between them.

This clonotype occurred a few times. The chain couples TRBV9 to TRBJ1-2; D call uncertain. Germline V gene lookup returns CDR1 SGDLS and CDR2 YYNGEE. The CDR3 length is 13 residues. Trimming stripped 3 bases from V and 6 bases from J, with 12 bases between. CDR3 in amino acids: CASSAEIYNGYTF. CDR3 DNA: TGTGCCAGCAGCGCCGAGATTTATAATGGCTACACCTTC. Full variable domain (missing parts from reference TRBV9 and TRBJ1-2): DSGVTQTPKHLITATGQRVTLRCSPRSGDLSVYWYQQSLDQGLQFLIQYYNGEERAKGNILERFSAQQFPDLHSELNLSSLELGDSALYFCASSAEIYNGYTFGSGTRLTVV.

This clonotype was recorded at least ten times. The J gene is TRBJ2-6, the V gene TRBV7-3; no clear D. CDR3 length: 15 amino acids. The ends were cut back, 1 base at V and 0 bases at J, with 4 bases in the middle. Germline CDR1 SGHTA, CDR2 FQGTGA. The CDR3 DNA reads as TGTGCCAGCAGCTTAATAAGCTCTGGGGCCAACGTCCTGACTTTC. Translating gives CASSLISSGANVLTF.

The V call is TRBV15, the J call TRBJ1-6, with 10 bases lining up with TRBD1. V lost 6 bases to trimming and J lost 7 bases; unmatched junction nucleotides: 3. Germline V lookup: CDR1 LNHNV, CDR2 YYDKDF (reference sequence). The CDR3 extends over 14 amino acids. This chain's CDR3 is CATSRTGGNSPLHF. CDR3 in DNA: TGTGCCACCAGTAGGACAGGGGGGAATTCACCCCTCCACTTT.

This clonotype has just a few counts. This chain connects TRBV7-8 to TRBJ1-2, with TRBD1 matching 9 bases. The CDR3 totals 15 residues. Per germline, CDR1 SGHVS and CDR2 FQNEAQ. V lost 1 base to trimming and J lost 8 bases; unmatched junction nucleotides: 8. CDR3 sequence: CASSLDSDRGRGYTF. The CDR3 DNA sequence: TGTGCCAGCAGCTTAGACTCGGACAGGGGTAGAGGCTACACCTTC.

V is TRBV2 and J is TRBJ1-1, with D perhaps TRBD1 (5 bases). Trimming stripped 6 bases from V and 11 bases from J, with 16 bases between. Per the germline V gene, CDR1 is SNHLY and CDR2 is FYNNEI. The CDR3 totals 12 residues. DNA for the CDR3: TGTGCCAGCAGGGGGACTGCTCTGGGGGCTTTCTTT. Amino acid sequence: CASRGTALGAFF.

This chain joins TRBV13 and TRBJ2-7; D gene unclear. The CDR3 is 13 amino acids. The V end lost 0 bases, the J end lost 6 bases, and 9 bases lay between the germline ends. CDR1 and CDR2 (germline): PRHDT, FYEKMQ (reference sequence). This CDR3 reads CASSLGGFREQYF. The CDR3 DNA sequence: TGTGCCAGCAGCTTAGGAGGATTTCGCGAGCAGTACTTC.

Worth noting for this clonotype: This could be a read error, since a much larger clone is one nucleotide away. V usage is TRBV2 and J usage is TRBJ1-1; 8 nucleotides line up with TRBD1. CDR1 and CDR2 from the germline V gene are SNHLY and FYNNEI. V lost 5 bases, J lost 4 bases, and 6 bases stayed unmatched. The CDR3 is 14 residues long. CDR3 sequence (DNA): TGTGCCAGCAGTTACAGGGGGGGGAGCACTGAAGCTTTCTTT. This encodes CASSYRGGSTEAFF.

This clonotype was recorded many times. As DNA, the CDR3 is TGTGCCATCAGGGCAGATGAAAAACTGTTTTTT. This gives the protein CAIRADEKLFF. V and J are TRBV10-3 and TRBJ1-4, with unresolved D. The CDR3 has 11 residues. The germline gives CDR1 ENHRY, CDR2 SYGVKD. V dropped 6 bases and J dropped 6 bases, with 5 bases sitting between them.

This clonotype was counted ten times or more. The chain joins TRBV19 to TRBJ1-2; no firm D call. Deletions cut 4 bases from V and 2 bases from J, with 11 bases between. Germline CDR1 reads LNHDA; CDR2 reads SQIVND (reference sequence). The CDR3 sequence is 14 residues long. The CDR3 region has the DNA TGTGCCAGTAGTAGGACGGCGGAAAACTATGGCTACACCTTC. It specifies CASSRTAENYGYTF.

This clonotype was observed at least ten times. The CDR3 DNA is TGCAGCGTTGTGTTGTCTTTGCGCGGTACCTACGAGCAGTACTTC. Encoded protein: CSVVLSLRGTYEQYF. This rearrangement joins TRBV29-1 to TRBJ2-7; D is undetermined. The CDR3 runs 15 residues. Trimming stripped 4 bases from V and 2 bases from J, with 18 bases between. Germline V gene data show CDR1 as SQVTM and CDR2 as ANQGSEA.

The chain links TRBV12-3 or TRBV12-4 to TRBJ1-1; the D gene is possibly TRBD1 (6 bases). V was cut by 8 bases and J by 4 bases, with 14 bases left in between. The CDR3 sequence is 13 residues long. The CDR3 DNA follows: TGTGCCAGCGTCGAGGGGGGATCCACTGAAGCTTTCTTT. Translation: CASVEGGSTEAFF.

The table lists this clonotype with many counts. This CDR3 reads CASTRTSGGEQYF. The CDR3, as DNA: TGTGCCAGCACCCGGACTAGCGGAGGCGAGCAGTACTTC. The chain has TRBV2 and TRBJ2-7; 10 nucleotides match TRBD2. The CDR3 has 13 amino acids. V shed 7 bases, J shed 6 bases, and the junction held 6 bases outside the gene matches. Germline-derived CDR1 and CDR2 are SNHLY and FYNNEI.

This clonotype was seen a few times. The rearrangement links TRBV6-1 to TRBJ1-4; no reliable D call. This CDR3 region has 15 residues. V lost 5 bases to trimming and J lost 8 bases, with 18 bases between them. The germline V gene has CDR1 MNHNS and CDR2 SASEGT. CDR3 protein: CASSLGGRRGEKLFF. Written as DNA, the CDR3 is TGTGCCAGCAGTTTAGGCGGACGGAGAGGGGAAAAACTGTTTTTT.

The chain links TRBV2 to TRBJ1-6; D call uncertain. With 5 bases removed from V and 8 bases from J, the gap between germline ends came to 16 bases. CDR3 length equals 15 residues. Germline CDR1 and CDR2: SNHLY and FYNNEI. The DNA of the CDR3 is TGTGCCAGCAGTTTATCGAGGGCCTCGGATTCACCCCTCCACTTT. Encoded protein: CASSLSRASDSPLHF.

Notes on this clonotype: A much larger clone lies one base from this, so it may be a read error. This chain connects TRBV12-3 or TRBV12-4 to TRBJ1-4, with D unclear. This CDR3 comprises 13 residues. V dropped 4 bases and J dropped 5 bases, with 8 bases sitting between them. CDR3 region: CASSSGANEKLFF. The CDR3 DNA sequence: TGTGCCAGCAGTTCCGGAGCGAATGAAAAACTGTTTTTT.

The chain combines TRBV2 with TRBJ2-7; the D gene is possibly TRBD2 (5 bases). This CDR3 spans 14 amino acids. The V end was cut by 1 base, the J end by 0 bases, with 7 bases between. Germline V lookup: CDR1 SNHLY, CDR2 FYNNEI. This chain's CDR3 is CASSEEAVSYEQYF. CDR3 in DNA: TGTGCCAGCAGTGAAGAAGCGGTCTCCTACGAGCAGTACTTC.

In its sample, this clonotype was seen many times. The chain recombines TRBV10-3 with TRBJ1-1, with unresolved D. Trimming took 4 bases from V and 4 from J, leaving 16 bases between them. CDR1 is ENHRY and CDR2 is SYGVKD in the germline V gene. The CDR3 has 15 amino acids. CDR3 sequence (DNA): TGTGCCATCAGTGGCGCTAAGGGCGGAGGCACTGAAGCTTTCTTT. It encodes CAISGAKGGGTEAFF.

This chain's CDR3 is CASSQVAGFTGELFF. The CDR3 DNA reads TGTGCCAGCAGCCAAGTAGCGGGATTCACCGGGGAGCTGTTTTTT. The chain employs TRBV2 and TRBJ2-2; 8 bases are a match to TRBD2. V shed 6 bases and J 4 bases; nucleotides not matched to a gene: 7. Germline loops: CDR1 SNHLY, CDR2 FYNNEI. The CDR3 is 15 amino acids.

This clonotype was detected ten times or more. The V call is TRBV19, the J call TRBJ1-4, with D hard to call. The CDR3 is 11 residues long. Trimming removed 7 bases at V and 13 bases at J, with 13 bases between. Per the germline V gene, CDR1 is LNHDA and CDR2 is SQIVND (reference sequence). In nucleotides, the CDR3 is TGTGCCAGTAATAGAGATGCGAGACTGTTTTTT. This codes for CASNRDARLFF.